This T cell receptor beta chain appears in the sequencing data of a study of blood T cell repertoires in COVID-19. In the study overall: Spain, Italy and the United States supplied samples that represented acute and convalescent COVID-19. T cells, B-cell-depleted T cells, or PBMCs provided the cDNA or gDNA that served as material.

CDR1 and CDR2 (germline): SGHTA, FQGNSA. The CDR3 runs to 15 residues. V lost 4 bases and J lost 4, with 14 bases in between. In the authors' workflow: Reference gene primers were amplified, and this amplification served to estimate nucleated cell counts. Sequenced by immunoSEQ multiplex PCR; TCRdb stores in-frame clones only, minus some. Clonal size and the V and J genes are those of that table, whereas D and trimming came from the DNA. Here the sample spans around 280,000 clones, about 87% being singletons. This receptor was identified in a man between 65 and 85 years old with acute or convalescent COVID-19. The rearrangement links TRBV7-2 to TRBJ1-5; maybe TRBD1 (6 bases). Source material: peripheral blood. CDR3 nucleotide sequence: TGTGCCAGCAGCTCATCGACAGGACCTAATCAGCCCCAGCATTTT. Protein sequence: CASSSSTGPNQPQHF.